The 21 T cell receptor beta chains listed next were all sequenced from one sample in a study of vaccination effects on CD4 cells after COVID-19. Produced via immunoSEQ multiplex PCR; TCRdb's table is partial and in-frame only. The sample has about 73,000 clones, less than 75% seen once. Scientists isolated CD4+ T cells after an approximately 11-day culture period ended. As their vaccination, participants received two doses of either BNT162b2 or mRNA-1273. No antigen has been assigned to these receptors. The sample here was CD4+ T cells from PBMCs cultured without peptide, taken after COVID-19 vaccination. The receptor set was obtained from a human donor who received a COVID-19 vaccine.

V usage is TRBV19 and J usage is TRBJ2-3; 8 nucleotides line up with TRBD1. The ends lost 8 bases at V and 2 bases at J; junction bases unmatched: 9. From germline, CDR1 is LNHDA and CDR2 SQIVND (reference sequence). CDR3 length: 15 amino acids. The CDR3 reads CASGSGTGSTDTQYF. The CDR3 DNA reads TGTGCCAGTGGATCCGGGACAGGCTCCACAGATACGCAGTATTTT.

This clone was seen a single time. V is TRBV5-1 and J is TRBJ1-3; D is undetermined. From germline, CDR1 is SGHRS and CDR2 YFSETQ. CDR3 size: 15 residues. The V end lost 0 bases, the J end lost 4 bases, and 11 bases lay between the germline ends. In DNA form, the CDR3 reads TGCGCCAGCAGCTTGGTTGCGGGAATCGGAAACACCATATATTTT. Protein: CASSLVAGIGNTIYF. Full variable domain (outside the CDR3, taken from reference TRBV5-1 and TRBJ1-3): KAGVTQTPRYLIKTRGQQVTLSCSPISGHRSVSWYQQTPGQGLQFLFEYFSETQRNKGNFPGRFSGRQFSNSRSEMNVSTLELGDSALYLCASSLVAGIGNTIYFGEGSWLTVV.

V usage is TRBV3-1 (or the pseudogene TRBV3-2) and J usage is TRBJ1-3; D is unresolved. Germline V gene data show CDR1 as LGHDT and CDR2 as YNNKEL (reference sequence). Trimming pared 4 bases from V and 0 bases from J, leaving 7 bases between. The CDR3 has 14 amino acids. As DNA, the CDR3 is TGTGCCAGCAGCCTGAGTGGCTCTGGAAACACCATATATTTT. Translated, it gives CASSLSGSGNTIYF.

V usage is TRBV12-5 and J usage is TRBJ2-1, with a possible D match to TRBD1 (5 bases). Germline V gene data show CDR1 as LGHNT and CDR2 as FRNRAP. V lost 1 base and J 5 bases, leaving 6 bases between the germline ends. CDR3 length: 13 residues. The CDR3 DNA reads as TGTGCTAGTGGTTTGGGACAGAACAATGAGCAGTTCTTC. The encoded protein is CASGLGQNNEQFF. Filled out from reference TRBV12-5 and TRBJ2-1, the complete variable domain reads DARVTQTPRHKVTEMGQEVTMRCQPILGHNTVFWYRQTMMQGLELLAYFRNRAPLDDSGMPKDRFSAEMPDATLATLKIQPSEPRDSAVYFCASGLGQNNEQFFGPGTRLTVL.

V usage is TRBV4-2 and J usage is TRBJ2-5; either TRBD1 or TRBD2 may supply D (5 bases each). The germline V gene encodes CDR1 LGHNA and CDR2 YNFKEQ. V shed 0 bases and J shed 3 bases, with 14 bases lying between them. CDR3 length: 16 residues. The CDR3 sequence is CASSQEMDSGKETQYF. CDR3 nucleotides: TGTGCCAGCAGCCAAGAGATGGACTCAGGGAAAGAGACCCAGTACTTC.

V usage is TRBV5-1 and J usage is TRBJ1-2; a weak D match, TRBD1 (6 bases). V dropped 3 bases and J dropped 6 bases, with 21 bases sitting between them. The CDR3 consists of 16 residues. The germline CDR1 and CDR2 sequences are SGHRS and YFSETQ. CDR3 sequence (DNA): TGCGCCAGCAGCTCAGAACTAGATAGGGGGGCGGATGGCTACACCTTC. Residues: CASSSELDRGADGYTF. The full variable domain, completed using reference TRBV5-1 and TRBJ1-2, is KAGVTQTPRYLIKTRGQQVTLSCSPISGHRSVSWYQQTPGQGLQFLFEYFSETQRNKGNFPGRFSGRQFSNSRSEMNVSTLELGDSALYLCASSSELDRGADGYTFGSGTRLTVV.

The rearrangement uses TRBV7-9 and TRBJ1-2; 8 bases align to TRBD1. The ends lost 3 bases at V and 3 bases at J; junction bases unmatched: 3. Germline V lookup: CDR1 SEHNR, CDR2 FQNEAQ (reference sequence). This CDR3 comprises 14 residues. The CDR3 loop reads CASSFTQGDYGYTF. CDR3 sequence (DNA): TGTGCCAGCAGCTTTACACAGGGGGACTATGGCTACACCTTC.

The chain links TRBV3-1 (or the pseudogene TRBV3-2) to TRBJ2-1; D is undetermined. The V gene lost 4 bases and the J gene lost 0 bases, with 10 bases spanning the gap. The CDR3 has 15 residues. CDR1 and CDR2 (germline): LGHDT, YNNKEL (reference sequence). The DNA of the CDR3 is TGTGCCAGCAGCCTACGGACGGGCTCCTACAATGAGCAGTTCTTC. Translated, it gives CASSLRTGSYNEQFF.

V gene TRBV18 combines with J gene TRBJ1-3, with TRBD1 matching over 8 bases. This CDR3 has 15 residues. The germline gives CDR1 KGHSH, CDR2 LQKENI. The J segment lost 6 bases and the V segment lost 6 bases, leaving 10 bases of the junction unmatched. The CDR3 DNA sequence: TGTGCCAGCTCGCCTGGACAGGGAGAAGCAAACACCATATATTTT. Its protein product is CASSPGQGEANTIYF.

The CDR3 DNA reads TGTGCCAGCAGTTTAGGCCCCCCCAGCTCCTACGAGCAGTACGTC. Translation gives CASSLGPPSSYEQYV. The genes are TRBV28 and TRBJ2-7; D remains unclear. Germline V gene lookup returns CDR1 MDHEN and CDR2 SYDVKM. The CDR3 totals 15 residues. The V end lost 2 bases, the J end lost 0 bases, and 11 bases lay between the germline ends.

The genes are TRBV2 and TRBJ1-2; possible D gene TRBD1, 5 bases. V was clipped by 8 bases and J by 4 bases, with 14 bases between them. The CDR3 covers 13 residues. Germline V CDR1 and CDR2: SNHLY, FYNNEI. CDR3 bases: TGTGCCAGCCGGGACCAAGACCTCTATGGCTACACCTTC. Protein product: CASRDQDLYGYTF.

J is TRBJ1-2 and V is TRBV20-1, with D tentatively TRBD1 (5 bases). Germline V gene lookup returns CDR1 DFQATT and CDR2 SNEGSKA (reference sequence). The CDR3 contains 10 residues. The CDR3 is CGTFNYGYTF. For the CDR3, the DNA is TGCGGGACTTTTAACTATGGCTACACCTTC.

The chain carries TRBV7-2 and TRBJ2-5; 7 bases agree with TRBD1. The V gene's germline CDR1 is SGHTA and CDR2 FQGNSA. Losses at the gene ends were 2 bases for V and 4 bases for J; bases not matched to a gene: 4. The CDR3 is 14 amino acids. The DNA for the CDR3 is TGTGCCAGCAGCTTAAACAGGGGAAGAGAGACCCAGTACTTC. Encoded protein: CASSLNRGRETQYF.

This chain joins TRBV2 and TRBJ2-1, with D unclear. CDR1 and CDR2 (germline): SNHLY, FYNNEI. The CDR3 spans 11 residues. The V end lost 1 base, the J end lost 9 bases, and 4 bases lay between the germline ends. CDR3 coding DNA: TGTGCCAGCAGTGAAGTAACTGAGCAGTTCTTC. Translation gives CASSEVTEQFF.

The chain is built from TRBV6-6 and TRBJ2-7; maybe TRBD2 (7 bases). Trimming removed 3 bases at V and 4 bases at J, with 10 bases between. CDR3 length: 13 residues. The germline V gene has CDR1 MNHNY and CDR2 SVGAGI (reference sequence). The CDR3 nucleotides read TGTGCCAGCAGTTATGGGAGGGGGTACGAGCAGTACGTC. Its translation is CASSYGRGYEQYV.

This clone appeared a few times. This chain links TRBV29-1 with TRBJ2-2; TRBD1 aligns across 8 bases. The J segment lost 8 bases and the V segment lost 5 bases, leaving 7 bases of the junction unmatched. The CDR3 has 13 residues. Germline V gives CDR1 SQVTM, CDR2 ANQGSEA. CDR3 nucleotide sequence: TGCAGCGTTAGGACAGGGAACTCTGGGGAGCTGTTTTTT. Its translation: CSVRTGNSGELFF.

The CDR3: CASSESGSVEQYV. CDR3 nucleotide sequence: TGCGCCAGCAGTGAGTCGGGCAGTGTGGAGCAGTACGTC. The V call is TRBV10-1, the J call TRBJ2-7; no firm D call. The germline V gene encodes CDR1 WNHNN and CDR2 SYGVQD (reference sequence). There are 13 residues in the CDR3. The ends were cut back, 0 bases at V and 7 bases at J, with 10 bases in the middle.

The rearrangement joins TRBV19 to TRBJ1-4, with D perhaps TRBD1 (5 bases). CDR1 and CDR2 (germline): LNHDA, SQIVND (reference sequence). Between the trimmed V and J ends, which lost 4 bases and 3 bases, there was a span of 12 bases. The CDR3 length is 15 residues. CDR3 in amino acids: CASSTSGISNEKLFF. The CDR3 bases are TGTGCCAGTAGTACCTCAGGGATCTCTAATGAAAAACTGTTTTTT.

This sequence joins TRBV10-1 and TRBJ2-7; 9 nucleotides agree with TRBD1. Trimming took 3 bases from V and 9 from J; bases not matched to a gene: 9. Germline-derived CDR1 and CDR2 are WNHNN and SYGVQD (reference sequence). This CDR3 contains 14 residues. CDR3 protein: CASSEQGTGPGQYV. For the CDR3, the DNA is TGCGCCAGCAGTGAACAAGGGACAGGGCCTGGGCAGTACGTC.

The chain carries TRBV27 and TRBJ1-4; D is undetermined. CDR1 and CDR2 (germline): MNHEY, SMNVEV (reference sequence). This CDR3 is built from 15 residues. V lost 6 bases and J lost 5, with 16 bases in between. The chain's CDR3 is CASSPSFRVNEKLFF. The CDR3 coding sequence is TGTGCCAGCAGCCCCTCGTTCCGGGTGAATGAAAAACTGTTTTTT.

The V and J genes are TRBV6-6 and TRBJ2-1; D is perhaps TRBD1 or TRBD2 (5 bases each). CDR1 is MNHNY and CDR2 is SVGAGI in the germline V gene (reference sequence). The CDR3 runs 16 residues. With 3 bases removed from V and 7 bases from J, the gap between germline ends came to 19 bases. CDR3 DNA sequence: TGTGCCAGCAGTTATTCAGGGTGGGAGACTGCGAATGAGCAGTTCTTC. This encodes CASSYSGWETANEQFF.